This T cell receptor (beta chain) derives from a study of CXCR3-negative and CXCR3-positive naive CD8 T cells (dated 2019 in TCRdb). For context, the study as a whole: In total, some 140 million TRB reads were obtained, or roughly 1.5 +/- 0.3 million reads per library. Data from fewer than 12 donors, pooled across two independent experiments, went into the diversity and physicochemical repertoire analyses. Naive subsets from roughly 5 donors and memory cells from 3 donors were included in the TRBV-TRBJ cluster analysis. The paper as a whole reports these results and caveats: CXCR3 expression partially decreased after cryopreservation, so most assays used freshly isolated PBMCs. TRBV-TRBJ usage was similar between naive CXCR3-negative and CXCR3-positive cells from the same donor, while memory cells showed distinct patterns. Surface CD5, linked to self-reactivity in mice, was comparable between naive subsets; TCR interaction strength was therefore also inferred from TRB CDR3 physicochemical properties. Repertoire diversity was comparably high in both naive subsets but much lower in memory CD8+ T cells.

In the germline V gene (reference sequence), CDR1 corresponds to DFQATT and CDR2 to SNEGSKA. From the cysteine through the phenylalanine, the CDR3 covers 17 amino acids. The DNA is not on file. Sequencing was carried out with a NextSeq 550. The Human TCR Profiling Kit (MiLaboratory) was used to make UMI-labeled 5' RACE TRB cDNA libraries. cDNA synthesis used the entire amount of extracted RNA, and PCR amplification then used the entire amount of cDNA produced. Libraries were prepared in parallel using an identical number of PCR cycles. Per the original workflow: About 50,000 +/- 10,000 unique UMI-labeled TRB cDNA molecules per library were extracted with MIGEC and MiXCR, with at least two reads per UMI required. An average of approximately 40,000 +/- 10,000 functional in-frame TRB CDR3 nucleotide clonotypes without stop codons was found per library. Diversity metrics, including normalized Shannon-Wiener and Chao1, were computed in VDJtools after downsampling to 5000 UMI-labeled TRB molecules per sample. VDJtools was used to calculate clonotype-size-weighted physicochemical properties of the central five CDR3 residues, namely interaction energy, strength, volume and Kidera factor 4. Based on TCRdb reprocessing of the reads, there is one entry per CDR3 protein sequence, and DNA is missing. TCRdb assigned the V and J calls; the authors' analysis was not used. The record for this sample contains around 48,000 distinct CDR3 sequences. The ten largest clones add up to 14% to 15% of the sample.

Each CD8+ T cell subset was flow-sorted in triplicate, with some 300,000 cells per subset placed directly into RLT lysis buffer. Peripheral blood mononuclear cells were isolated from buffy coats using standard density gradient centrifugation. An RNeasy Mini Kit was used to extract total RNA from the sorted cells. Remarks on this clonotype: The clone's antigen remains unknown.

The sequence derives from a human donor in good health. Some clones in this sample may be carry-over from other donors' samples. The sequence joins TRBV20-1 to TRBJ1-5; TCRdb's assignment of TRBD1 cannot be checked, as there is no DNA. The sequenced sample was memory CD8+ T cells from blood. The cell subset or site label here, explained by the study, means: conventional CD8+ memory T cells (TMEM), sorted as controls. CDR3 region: CSARESGQGRGNQPQHF.